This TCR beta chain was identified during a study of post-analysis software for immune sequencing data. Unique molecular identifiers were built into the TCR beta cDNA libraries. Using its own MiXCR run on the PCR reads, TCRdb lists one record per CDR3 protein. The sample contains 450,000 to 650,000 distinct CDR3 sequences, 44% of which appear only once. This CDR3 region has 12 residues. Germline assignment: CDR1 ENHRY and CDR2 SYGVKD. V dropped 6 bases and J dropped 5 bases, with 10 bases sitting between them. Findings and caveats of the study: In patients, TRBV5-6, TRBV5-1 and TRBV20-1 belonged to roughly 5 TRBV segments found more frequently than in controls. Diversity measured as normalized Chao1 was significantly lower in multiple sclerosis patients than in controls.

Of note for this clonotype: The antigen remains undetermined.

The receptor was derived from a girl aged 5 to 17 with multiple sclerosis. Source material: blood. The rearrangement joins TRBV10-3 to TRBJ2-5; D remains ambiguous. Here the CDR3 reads CAIREVGETQYF. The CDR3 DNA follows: TGTGCCATCAGAGAAGTGGGGGAGACCCAGTACTTC.